This TCR beta chain was documented in a study of T cells in Graves' hyperthyroidism and ophthalmopathy. Study-level points and caveats: Most clonotypes that expanded in the thyroid above 0.001 also showed up in blood.

V dropped 11 bases and J dropped 1; count of bases not matched to a gene: 11. This CDR3 has 15 amino acids. Stability of Graves' hyperthyroidism was defined as absent ophthalmopathy progression within 18 months. Amplified regions were TCR beta CDR3 sequences from RNA transcripts. With the HTBI primer set, the TCR CDR3 went through a first round of RT-PCR. One entry per CDR3 protein, called by TCRdb with MiXCR from the multiplex PCR reads. Among hundreds of thousands of distinct CDR3 sequences listed, about 15% were seen once. In its sample, this clonotype was seen a few times. What it binds is unknown.

This receptor was obtained from a woman under 30 with Graves' hyperthyroidism. Material: blood. The chain combines TRBV12-3 or TRBV12-4 with TRBJ2-1; 7 bases align to TRBD2. CDR3 DNA sequence: TGTGCCTCTTTCCGGGGGAGGGGATCCTACAATGAGCAGTTCTTC. Its translation: CASFRGRGSYNEQFF.